This entry is about one T cell receptor (beta chain). The source of the sample is a study of blood T cell repertoires in COVID-19. Looking at the study overall: T cells, B-cell-depleted T cells, or PBMCs provided the cDNA or gDNA that served as material.

How the authors handled the data: Amplification of reference gene primers was used by the study to estimate nucleated cell counts. This table comes from immunoSEQ multiplex PCR, and its TCRdb copy is limited to in-frame clones, with some not included. The D gene and trimming were derived from the DNA, and the V and J assignments and clone size from that table. The profile shows approximately 210,000 clones, roughly 84% of them singletons. The CDR3 runs to 14 residues. V was pared by 1 base and J by 4 bases, with 9 bases between. CDR1 SGHAT and CDR2 FQNNGV come from the germline V gene. Sequenced input: peripheral blood. The TCR was taken from a woman older than 75 with acute or convalescent COVID-19. This sequence joins TRBV11-2 and TRBJ2-3; no firm D call. In DNA, the CDR3 is TGTGCCAGCAGCTTAGGATTAGCAGCAGATACGCAGTATTTT. This codes for CASSLGLAADTQYF.